Listed below are T cell receptor beta chains from one sample, sequenced in a study of blood T cells in healthy people across ages. TCRdb itself ran the 5' RACE reads through MiXCR, one entry per CDR3 protein. The table records 550,000 to 800,000 distinct CDR3 sequences, around 20% of them present only once. The sample consisted of blood. These receptor sequences come from a man aged 65 to 85 in good health. Each CDR3 is given with its conserved first and last residue.

V gene: TRBV24-1; CDR3 protein: CATSVLGTGELFF
V gene: TRBV20-1; CDR3 protein: CSARRDFQETQYF
V gene: TRBV20-1; CDR3 protein: CSANGASGGDQETQYF
V gene: TRBV3-1; CDR3 protein: CASSRTGMGTEAFF
V gene: TRBV7-9; CDR3 protein: CASSQGLAGGSWGFF
V gene: TRBV19; CDR3 protein: CASSIYQDPGTQYF
V gene: TRBV28; CDR3 protein: CATSSPWQGQETQYF
V gene: TRBV4-3; CDR3 protein: CASGQGYTDTQYF
V gene: TRBV6-2/TRBV6-3; CDR3 protein: CASSETSGRYSGANVLTF
V gene: TRBV29-1; CDR3 protein: CSGIRASFEKLFF
V gene: TRBV4-1; CDR3 protein: CASSLTPGLAGNEQYF
V gene: TRBV28; CDR3 protein: CASPPLLGSFGEQYF
V gene: TRBV7-3; CDR3 protein: CASSLLAGPRETQYF
V gene: TRBV6-2/TRBV6-3; CDR3 protein: CASSYSPSAPYEQYF
V gene: TRBV19; CDR3 protein: CASIRSYTGTEAFF
V gene: TRBV28; CDR3 protein: CAMSQGNSPLHF
V gene: TRBV20-1; CDR3 protein: CSAREVGNSQETQYF
V gene: TRBV3-1; CDR3 protein: CASSQGGLAGVGSYEQYF
V gene: TRBV6-6; CDR3 protein: CASRQTGVPNSPLHF
V gene: TRBV12-3/TRBV12-4; CDR3 protein: CASSFRSGTDTQYF
V gene: TRBV14; CDR3 protein: CASSQGGQSQYF
V gene: TRBV9; CDR3 protein: CASSGGLAVYNEQFF
V gene: TRBV29-1; CDR3 protein: CSVPRGDNEQFF
V gene: TRBV24-1; CDR3 protein: CATSDPLAGGRETQYF
V gene: TRBV12-3/TRBV12-4; CDR3 protein: CASTLTGTVETQYF
V gene: TRBV7-9; CDR3 protein: CASSFTRPDTQYF
V gene: TRBV28; CDR3 protein: CASRVEYGQETQYF
V gene: TRBV6-2/TRBV6-3; CDR3 protein: CASSYRPGTGNLWKLFF
V gene: TRBV6-5; CDR3 protein: CASSYGTGRGETQYF
V gene: TRBV3-1; CDR3 protein: CASSAGGPSYNEQFF
V gene: TRBV2; CDR3 protein: CASSVLGWNEQFF
V gene: TRBV5-1; CDR3 protein: CASRTAGGTHEQYF
V gene: TRBV5-1; CDR3 protein: CASSLGARVQETQYF
V gene: TRBV5-1; CDR3 protein: CASSGQGYTGELFF
V gene: TRBV7-8; CDR3 protein: CASSASGRQFF
V gene: TRBV5-1; CDR3 protein: CASSLWGNGDTEAFF
V gene: TRBV7-2; CDR3 protein: CASSLANLVADTQYF
V gene: TRBV2; CDR3 protein: CASSETEPEAFF
V gene: TRBV15; CDR3 protein: CATSRDLPGIIAHTF
V gene: TRBV3-1; CDR3 protein: CASSHQGYEQFF
V gene: TRBV12-3/TRBV12-4; CDR3 protein: CASRGTSVPSGNTIYF
V gene: TRBV9; CDR3 protein: CANSGDGETQYF
V gene: TRBV12-3/TRBV12-4; CDR3 protein: CASSTGGGSPLHF
V gene: TRBV28; CDR3 protein: CASSYHRGRETQYF
V gene: TRBV2; CDR3 protein: CASRRGLEGDTQYF
V gene: TRBV6-2/TRBV6-3; CDR3 protein: CASSYVGQPQHF
V gene: TRBV3-1; CDR3 protein: CASRLLTGKETQYF
V gene: TRBV5-1; CDR3 protein: CASSPGTSTDTQYF
V gene: TRBV7-9; CDR3 protein: CASSLDTRNTEAFF
V gene: TRBV4-1; CDR3 protein: CASSQEPTSPGEDTQYF
V gene: TRBV5-1; CDR3 protein: CASSMGQDQPQHF
V gene: TRBV27; CDR3 protein: CASYSVNTEAFF
V gene: TRBV7-8; CDR3 protein: CASSSQSFYEQYF
V gene: TRBV7-9; CDR3 protein: CASSLPGNNYGYTF